This is a list of T cell receptor beta chains from one sample in a study of blood T cell repertoires in COVID-19. Some clones are missing from TCRdb's copy, which holds only in-frame ones; the method was immunoSEQ multiplex PCR. This table has approximately 65,000 clones, 90% appearing once. The sample was peripheral blood. Every receptor here comes from a woman younger than 30 with acute or convalescent COVID-19. Each CDR3 is given with its conserved first and last residue. A D gene is named only where the DNA matches it firmly. A row's size may be missing; if present it is once, few, many or a size class.

J gene,clone size,V gene,D gene,CDR3 DNA,CDR3 protein
TRBJ2-1,once,TRBV5-1,TRBD2,TGCGCCAGCAGCCCACCACTAGCGGGAGGGGACAATGAGCAGTTCTTC,CASSPPLAGGDNEQFF
TRBJ1-6,.,TRBV7-9,.,TGTGCCAGCAGCCCAGTGGGGGCTGCATCACCCCTCCACTTT,CASSPVGAASPLHF
TRBJ1-2,.,TRBV5-1,TRBD1,TGCGCCAGCAGATATGACGGGACAGACTATGGCTACACCTTC,CASRYDGTDYGYTF
TRBJ1-2,.,TRBV25-1,TRBD1,TGTGCCAGCAGTGGTGACAGGGGCGGCTATGGCTACACCTTC,CASSGDRGGYGYTF
TRBJ2-7,.,TRBV6-1,.,TGTGCCAGCAGTGAGGCTCCTAGGTACGAGCAGTACTTC,CASSEAPRYEQYF
TRBJ2-5,.,TRBV7-2,TRBD1,TGTGCCAGTACCAACAGGGGGACGCAGACCCAGTACTTC,CASTNRGTQTQYF
TRBJ1-2,.,TRBV19,.,TGTGCCAGTAGACAGGGTCGGATCGGCTACACCTTC,CASRQGRIGYTF
TRBJ1-4,.,TRBV7-9,TRBD1,TGTGCCAGCAGCTCCGGGACAGTTAATGAAAAACTGTTTTTT,CASSSGTVNEKLFF
TRBJ1-1,.,TRBV5-1,TRBD1,TGCGCCAGCAGCATACAGGGGGCGCGGACTGAAGCTTTCTTT,CASSIQGARTEAFF
TRBJ1-4,.,TRBV28,.,TGTGCCAGCAGGACGGTCGTGCAGGGTGTCTCGGGAAAACTGTTTTTT,CASRTVVQGVSGKLFF
TRBJ1-1,once,TRBV19,.,TGTGCCAGTAGAAAACAGTTGAACACTGAAGCTTTCTTT,CASRKQLNTEAFF
TRBJ1-1,.,TRBV5-6,.,TGTGCCAGCAGCTTGCAGGGTCACACTGAAGCTTTCTTT,CASSLQGHTEAFF
TRBJ2-2,.,TRBV12-3/TRBV12-4,.,TGTGCCAGCAGCCGCGGGGAGCTGTTTTTT,CASSRGELFF
TRBJ2-7,.,TRBV27,TRBD2,TGTGCCAGCACCCCCCTGTGGACTAGCGGGACCTTTGTCGAGCAGTACTTC,CASTPLWTSGTFVEQYF
TRBJ2-3,.,TRBV27,.,TGTGCCAGCAGGGGGGCACCAGATACGCAGTATTTT,CASRGAPDTQYF
TRBJ1-4,.,TRBV28,TRBD1,TGTGCCAGCAGTGAAGAGACCCAGGGGGCCCGGGAAAAACTGTTTTTT,CASSEETQGAREKLFF
TRBJ1-4,.,TRBV7-9,TRBD1,TGTGCCAGCAGCCGTCCGGGACAGGGAGGCGAAAAACTGTTTTTT,CASSRPGQGGEKLFF
TRBJ1-4,.,TRBV6-5,.,TGTGCCAGCAAAGGACACCCTAATGAAAAACTGTTTTTT,CASKGHPNEKLFF
TRBJ1-6,.,TRBV4-2,.,TGTGCCAGCAGCCAAGTCGGGGGGCCGGCAAATTCACCCCTCCACTTT,CASSQVGGPANSPLHF
TRBJ1-5,.,TRBV7-2,TRBD1,TGTGCCAGCGGAACGGGACAGTTCAATCAGCCCCAGCATTTT,CASGTGQFNQPQHF
TRBJ1-1,.,TRBV10-3,TRBD1,TGTGCCATCAGTGAGTCAGCAGGGGGCTTGGCTTTCTTT,CAISESAGGLAFF
TRBJ2-5,once,TRBV4-2,.,TGTGCCAGCAGCCCACTAGGATCGTACCAAGAGACCCAGTACTTC,CASSPLGSYQETQYF
TRBJ1-2,.,TRBV18,.,TGTGCCAGCTCCGCGGACACGATAAACTATGGCTACACCTTC,CASSADTINYGYTF
TRBJ2-1,.,TRBV5-1,TRBD2,TGCGCCAGCAGACCCGGACTAGCGGAGAGGGGGGGGCAGTTCTTC,CASRPGLAERGGQFF
TRBJ1-5,once,TRBV6-1,TRBD1,TGTGCCAGCAGTCTACAGGGGGCGCGGGATCAGCCCCAGCATTTT,CASSLQGARDQPQHF
TRBJ2-5,.,TRBV5-8,TRBD1,TGTGCCAGCAGCCCGGGACAGCAAGAGACCCAGTACTTC,CASSPGQQETQYF
TRBJ2-3,.,TRBV28,.,TGTGCCAGCAGTCCTCTAGGGGCTAGAGCAGCAGATACGCAGTATTTT,CASSPLGARAADTQYF
TRBJ2-1,.,TRBV6-5,TRBD1,TGTGCCAGCAGCGCGGGGGACAGGGCATACAATGAGCAGTTCTTC,CASSAGDRAYNEQFF
TRBJ2-5,.,TRBV28,TRBD2,TGTGCCAGCCTTCCGGGACTAGCGGGGGGATTCCAAGAGACCCAGTACTTC,CASLPGLAGGFQETQYF
TRBJ1-2,.,TRBV10-3,.,TGTGCCATCAGTGAGTCTGAAGGGGATTATAACTATGGCTACACCTTC,CAISESEGDYNYGYTF
TRBJ2-2,.,TRBV4-3,TRBD2,TGCGCCAGCAGCCAAGAACGCGCGGGAGGGGCTTTGGTTGGGGCCGGGGAGCTGTTTTTT,CASSQERAGGALVGAGELFF
TRBJ1-1,.,TRBV29-1,.,TGCAGCGTTGACCCGGGGGACACTGAAGCTTTCTTT,CSVDPGDTEAFF
TRBJ1-5,once,TRBV28,TRBD1,TGTGCCAGCAGTTTTTTAGCAGGGGGAGAACAGCCCCAGCATTTT,CASSFLAGGEQPQHF
TRBJ2-3,.,TRBV5-6,TRBD2,TGTGCCAGCAGCTTTTGGGCGGGAGGGCCGGAGGATACGCAGTATTTT,CASSFWAGGPEDTQYF
TRBJ1-2,.,TRBV27,TRBD1,TGTGCCAGCAGCCAGACAGGGAACTATGGCTACACCTTC,CASSQTGNYGYTF
TRBJ2-1,once,TRBV11-2,TRBD2,TGTGCCAGCAGCCGACTAGCGGAATACAATGAGCAGTTCTTC,CASSRLAEYNEQFF
TRBJ1-1,.,TRBV6-2/TRBV6-3,.,TGTGCCAGCAGTTATTGGCTCTCGAACACTGAAGCTTTCTTT,CASSYWLSNTEAFF
TRBJ1-3,.,TRBV7-8,.,TGTGCCAGCAGCTCCTCTCAGGGCAACACCATATATTTT,CASSSSQGNTIYF
TRBJ1-6,.,TRBV19,TRBD1,TGTGCCAGTAGTTCCCCGCCGGGACAGATTAATTCACCCCTCCACTTT,CASSSPPGQINSPLHF
TRBJ2-3,.,TRBV4-3,TRBD2,TGCGCCAGCAGCCAAGGACTAGCGGGAGCAGTAGATACGCAGTATTTT,CASSQGLAGAVDTQYF
TRBJ2-1,.,TRBV29-1,.,TGCAGCGTTGAAGGAACTAAAGGCAATGAGCAGTTCTTC,CSVEGTKGNEQFF
TRBJ1-4,.,TRBV24-1,.,TGTGCCACCAGTGACCAACGACAGCAAACTAATGAAAAACTGTTTTTT,CATSDQRQQTNEKLFF
TRBJ1-2,.,TRBV2,.,TGTGCCAGCATACAGGATTTGTCCGGCTACACCTTC,CASIQDLSGYTF
TRBJ2-4,.,TRBV28,TRBD2,TGTGCCAGCAGTCTAAGGGCCTTCAATAGCGGGGGGGCTTTAGCCAAAAACATTCAGTACTTC,CASSLRAFNSGGALAKNIQYF
TRBJ1-5,.,TRBV18,.,TGTGCCAGCTCACAAAACATCCCAGAGGGTCAGCCCCAGCATTTT,CASSQNIPEGQPQHF
TRBJ1-4,.,TRBV5-1,TRBD1,TGCGCCAGCAGCTTACAGGGGATGAGTGAAAAACTGTTTTTT,CASSLQGMSEKLFF